This TCR beta chain was identified in a study of T-cell memory formation after mild COVID-19. TCRdb re-analysed the 5' RACE reads in MiXCR, keeping a single row per CDR3 protein. This table holds approximately 350,000 distinct CDR3 sequences, approximately 15% found once. A few counts support this clonotype. This could be a read error, since a much larger clone is one nucleotide away. Germline V gives CDR1 SGHDT, CDR2 YYEEEE. The CDR3 length is 16 residues. V trimming: 2 bases; J trimming: 1 base; junction bases outside the gene matches: 4. The sequenced sample consisted of PBMCs or a T cell subset sorted from them (not recorded which). The TCR comes from a man aged 18-30 years who had mild COVID-19 (a few samples of this study predate the infection). Cell type and time point are not known. The genes are TRBV5-6 and TRBJ2-3; 10 positions match TRBD2. The CDR3 is CASSLDLAGGTDTQYF. The CDR3 DNA sequence: TGTGCCAGCAGCTTAGACCTAGCGGGGGGCACAGATACGCAGTATTTT.